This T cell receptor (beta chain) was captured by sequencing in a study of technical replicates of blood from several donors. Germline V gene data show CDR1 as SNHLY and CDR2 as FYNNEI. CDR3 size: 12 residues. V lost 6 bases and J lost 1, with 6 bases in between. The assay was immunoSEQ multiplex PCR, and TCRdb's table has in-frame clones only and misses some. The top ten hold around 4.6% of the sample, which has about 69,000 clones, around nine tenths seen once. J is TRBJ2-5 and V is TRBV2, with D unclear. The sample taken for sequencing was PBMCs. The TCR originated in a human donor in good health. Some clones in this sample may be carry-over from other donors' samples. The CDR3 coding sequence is TGTGCCAGCAGGCGGCTCCAAGAGACCCAGTACTTC. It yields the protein CASRRLQETQYF.